This is a list of T cell receptor beta chains from one sample in a study of CD8 T cells in ankylosing spondylitis. TCRdb reanalysed the 5' RACE reads using MiXCR and keeps one entry per CDR3 protein. This sample has about 200,000 distinct CDR3 sequences; over 10% occur once, and the top ten carry 16%. The sequencing input was blood, either unsorted or a sorted T cell fraction (not recorded which). The receptors derive from a male donor with ankylosing spondylitis or in good health (not recorded which). Each CDR3 is given with its conserved first and last residue.

J | V | CDR3
TRBJ2-3 | TRBV12-3/TRBV12-4 | CASSRPSENTQYF
TRBJ1-2 | TRBV19 | CASTPGRVVYGYTF
TRBJ2-1 | TRBV6-1 | CASRPRLAGGDNEQFF
TRBJ2-7 | TRBV10-3 | CAISDPSPYEQYF
TRBJ1-2 | TRBV9 | CASSDGTGYGYTF
TRBJ2-1 | TRBV12-3/TRBV12-4 | CASSSPVGLEQFF
TRBJ2-3 | TRBV21-1 | CASSKEGAGSTDTQYF
TRBJ2-1 | TRBV27 | CASSLSNTPNNEQFF
TRBJ1-1 | TRBV29-1 | CSVVTVTHTEAFF
TRBJ2-2 | TRBV4-1 | CASSQSRGRIGELFF
TRBJ2-7 | TRBV25-1 | CASSDTGTRSHEQYF
TRBJ2-2 | TRBV27 | CASSSYTGELFF
TRBJ2-1 | TRBV6-5 | CASSTSGGGNEQFF
TRBJ2-2 | TRBV29-1 | CSVPGTAKTGELFF
TRBJ2-1 | TRBV7-9 | CASSFGTNYNEQFF
TRBJ2-3 | TRBV5-1 | CASSSTRSGGPADTQYF
TRBJ1-2 | TRBV27 | CASRTGVNGYTF
TRBJ2-7 | TRBV20-1 | CSAIPRPEESYEQYF
TRBJ1-4 | TRBV12-3/TRBV12-4 | CASTPGTGGNEKLFF
TRBJ2-1 | TRBV11-2 | CASSLRKVINEQFF
TRBJ2-1 | TRBV10-2 | CASSDTASSYNEQFF
TRBJ2-7 | TRBV20-1 | CSAKVGPLPYEQYF
TRBJ2-2 | TRBV6-5 | CASSYFNTGELFF
TRBJ2-1 | TRBV15 | CATSRGAASRPREQFF
TRBJ2-6 | TRBV12-3/TRBV12-4 | CASTTGWGSGANVLTF
TRBJ2-7 | TRBV3-1 | CASSYGQGVSYEQYF
TRBJ2-1 | TRBV7-8 | CASSLEETEQFF
TRBJ1-1 | TRBV2 | CASIDSEGAFF
TRBJ1-4 | TRBV5-1 | CASSLARGAEKLFF
TRBJ1-1 | TRBV29-1 | CSVDRENTEAFF
TRBJ2-1 | TRBV20-1 | CSAREGGGFYNEQFF
TRBJ2-3 | TRBV19 | CASRSHPGQGTDTQYF
TRBJ2-7 | TRBV9 | CASSDGTGKDEQYF
TRBJ2-7 | TRBV10-1 | CASSNDRPPHEQYF